Following are 22 T cell receptor beta chains from one sample sequenced in a study of blood T cell repertoires in COVID-19. TCRdb's copy holds only in-frame clones and misses some; the assay was immunoSEQ multiplex PCR. Of about 400,000 clones in the sample, about 88% are singletons; the top ten hold 3%. The material sequenced was peripheral blood. These receptors were collected from a human donor in a cohort sampled during active COVID-19.

The chain recombines TRBV7-9 with TRBJ1-1; D possibly corresponds to TRBD1 (5 bases). The CDR3 has 13 residues. Germline V gene lookup returns CDR1 SEHNR and CDR2 FQNEAQ (reference sequence). Trimming left V 3 bases short and J 7 bases short, with 12 bases between. Here the CDR3 reads CASSFGPGGEAFF. The DNA for the CDR3 is TGTGCCAGCAGCTTCGGACCCGGGGGTGAAGCTTTCTTT.

CDR3 loop: CASCQGFSNQPQHF. The CDR3 DNA follows: TGTGCCAGCTGTCAGGGTTTTAGCAATCAGCCCCAGCATTTT. The chain links TRBV6-5 to TRBJ1-5; D possibly corresponds to TRBD1 (5 bases). Germline V gives CDR1 MNHEY, CDR2 SVGAGI. The CDR3 has 14 residues. V lost 8 bases and J 0 bases, leaving 11 bases between the germline ends.

V usage is TRBV5-4 and J usage is TRBJ2-7, with 13 bases fitting TRBD2. Germline trimming cut 4 bases from V and 6 bases from J; bases unmatched to any gene: 7. Germline lookup yields CDR1 SGHNT and CDR2 YYREEE (reference sequence). This CDR3 has 15 residues. CDR3 sequence (DNA): TGTGCCAGCAGCCGACTAGCGGGGGGACCAAGCGAGCAGTACTTC. Translated: CASSRLAGGPSEQYF.

This clone was seen more than once but under ten times. The genes are TRBV3-1 (or the pseudogene TRBV3-2) and TRBJ2-7, with TRBD2 matching over 8 bases. The germline gives CDR1 LGHDT, CDR2 YNNKEL (reference sequence). This CDR3 has 13 amino acids. V was pared by 5 bases and J by 3 bases, with 3 bases of the junction left unmatched. The CDR3 spells CASSTSGGYEQYF. CDR3 DNA: TGTGCCAGCAGCACCAGCGGGGGCTACGAGCAGTACTTC.

This clone appeared once. This rearrangement joins TRBV7-2 to TRBJ1-2, with D maybe TRBD1 (6 bases). CDR3 length: 19 residues. Trimming stripped 4 bases from V and 3 bases from J, with 27 bases between. From germline, CDR1 is SGHTA and CDR2 FQGNSA. CDR3 sequence (DNA): TGTGCCAGCAGCTCCCCAGGGTCCGGGACAAAACTCAGGGACTATGGCTACACCTTC. Amino acid sequence: CASSSPGSGTKLRDYGYTF.

This clone was recorded many times. Additional DNA sequences in this sample encode the identical CDR3. This chain links TRBV27 with TRBJ1-5; 7 bases agree with TRBD1. The germline V gene encodes CDR1 MNHEY and CDR2 SMNVEV (reference sequence). This CDR3 spans 15 amino acids. J lost 1 base, V lost 5 bases, and 5 bases had no gene match. The CDR3 region has the DNA TGTGCCAGCAGTCCACAGGGGCAGAGCAATCAGCCCCAGCATTTT. Protein: CASSPQGQSNQPQHF.

This clone was seen a single time. This chain joins TRBV7-9 and TRBJ2-3; possible D gene TRBD2, 6 bases. CDR3 length equals 14 residues. Trimming cost V 5 bases and J 0 bases, with 9 bases left between them. Germline CDR1 SEHNR, CDR2 FQNEAQ (reference sequence). In DNA form, the CDR3 reads TGTGCCAGCAGCCGCGGGGCTAGCACAGATACGCAGTATTTT. Translation: CASSRGASTDTQYF.

This chain joins TRBV15 and TRBJ2-2, with 16 bases lining up with TRBD2. This CDR3 spans 17 amino acids. V was pared by 5 bases and J by 5 bases, with 5 bases of the junction left unmatched. Germline-derived CDR1 and CDR2 are LNHNV and YYDKDF (reference sequence). The CDR3 protein is CATSAGLAGGRTGELFF. The CDR3 DNA reads as TGTGCCACCAGCGCGGGACTAGCGGGGGGGCGAACCGGGGAGCTGTTTTTT.

The genes are TRBV18 and TRBJ2-7; D might be TRBD1 (6 bases). Germline CDR1 and CDR2: KGHSH and LQKENI. CDR3 length equals 15 residues. Trimming took off 4 bases at V and 4 bases at J, with 17 bases between the two ends. The CDR3 spells CASSRLGQGTYEQYF. In DNA, the CDR3 is TGTGCCAGCTCACGCCTCGGTCAGGGGACGTACGAGCAGTACTTC.

The chain recombines TRBV19 with TRBJ2-6, with D possibly being TRBD1 (6 bases). The CDR3 extends over 18 amino acids. Trimming shortened V by 6 bases and J by 0 bases, and 18 bases separated the two germline ends. Germline CDR1 and CDR2: LNHDA and SQIVND (reference sequence). The CDR3 is CASRGRGTPISGANVLTF. CDR3 coding DNA: TGTGCCAGTAGAGGGCGAGGGACACCTATCTCTGGGGCCAACGTCCTGACTTTC.

V usage is TRBV6-5 and J usage is TRBJ1-1; D perhaps matches TRBD1 (5 bases). Germline V gives CDR1 MNHEY, CDR2 SVGAGI. The CDR3 totals 14 residues. The V end was cut by 4 bases, the J end by 5 bases, with 14 bases between. The CDR3 spells CASSWAGKGTEAFF. In DNA, the CDR3 is TGTGCCAGCAGTTGGGCAGGAAAGGGGACTGAAGCTTTCTTT.

CDR3 bases: TGTGCCAGCAGTTCAGGTTTGGGGGCTGGGATGAACACTGAAGCTTTCTTT. Residues: CASSSGLGAGMNTEAFF. The V and J genes are TRBV28 and TRBJ1-1, with a possible D match to TRBD1 (6 bases). The CDR3 runs 17 residues. The V end lost 4 bases, the J end lost 0 bases, and 18 bases lay between the germline ends. Germline CDR1 is MDHEN and CDR2 is SYDVKM.

The chain carries TRBV5-1 and TRBJ1-2; 7 nucleotides match TRBD1. Germline CDR1 and CDR2: SGHRS and YFSETQ. With 5 bases clipped from V and 6 bases from J, the junction kept 7 bases outside the gene matches. The CDR3 is 13 residues long. The CDR3 is CASRRQGQDGYTF. In DNA form, the CDR3 reads TGCGCCAGCAGGAGACAGGGACAAGATGGCTACACCTTC.

The chain is built from TRBV19 and TRBJ2-1, with 9 positions matching TRBD2. Germline CDR1 is LNHDA and CDR2 is SQIVND (reference sequence). The CDR3 extends over 16 amino acids. After removal of 5 bases from V and 0 bases from J, the junction contained 5 bases not matched to a gene. CDR3 region: CASSRRLADSYNEQFF. For the CDR3, the DNA is TGTGCCAGTAGTCGTAGACTAGCGGACTCCTACAATGAGCAGTTCTTC. The variable domain in full, completed from reference TRBV19 and TRBJ2-1, reads DGGITQSPKYLFRKEGQNVTLSCEQNLNHDAMYWYRQDPGQGLRLIYYSQIVNDFQKGDIAEGYSVSREKKESFPLTVTSAQKNPTAFYLCASSRRLADSYNEQFFGPGTRLTVL.

The table lists this clone with a count of one. The rearrangement uses TRBV5-4 and TRBJ2-5; 9 nucleotides agree with TRBD2. V dropped 2 bases and J dropped 3; count of bases not matched to a gene: 11. This CDR3 contains 17 residues. Germline CDR1 reads SGHNT; CDR2 reads YYREEE (reference sequence). CDR3 in DNA: TGTGCCAGCAGCTTTGGTACCGGGACTAGCTTGGAAGAGACCCAGTACTTC. Amino acids: CASSFGTGTSLEETQYF.

The CDR3 DNA reads TGTGCCAGCAGTGAAGAGGCAGGGTGGACAGATACGCAGTATTTT. Protein product: CASSEEAGWTDTQYF. The V gene is TRBV2, the J gene TRBJ2-3, with a possible D match to TRBD1 (5 bases). The CDR3 consists of 15 residues. CDR1 and CDR2 (germline): SNHLY, FYNNEI. V was clipped by 1 base and J by 3 bases, with 11 bases between them.

This clone has more than one count but fewer than ten. The genes are TRBV24-1 and TRBJ2-3; TRBD2 agrees at 11 bases. The trim removed 2 bases at V and 2 bases at J, leaving 14 bases unmatched. CDR3 length equals 20 residues. Germline V gives CDR1 KGHDR, CDR2 SFDVKD. CDR3 loop: CATSDSMWSGLAAYTDTQYF. The DNA of the CDR3 is TGTGCCACCAGTGATTCCATGTGGTCGGGACTAGCGGCCTACACAGATACGCAGTATTTT.

Regarding this clone: Compared with germline, one end of the junction differs, possibly owing to a read error. Other nucleotide sequences from this sample produce the same CDR3. The V gene is TRBV7-8, the J gene TRBJ2-7, with D uncertain. CDR3 length equals 14 residues. The germline V gene encodes CDR1 SGHVS and CDR2 FQNEAQ. CDR3 nucleotides: TGTGCCAGTAGCTTAGTGGGCAGGCTCTACGAGCAGTACTTC. Its translation: CASSLVGRLYEQYF.

The chain employs TRBV30 and TRBJ2-3; a possible D gene is TRBD1 (5 bases). With 3 bases removed from V and 2 bases from J, the gap between germline ends came to 18 bases. Germline-derived CDR1 and CDR2 are GTSNPN and SVGIG (reference sequence). CDR3 size: 16 residues. CDR3 DNA sequence: TGTGCCTGGAGGTCCCCCCTGCTTGGGGCCACAGATACGCAGTATTTT. The encoded protein is CAWRSPLLGATDTQYF.

The V gene is TRBV6-2 or TRBV6-3, the J gene TRBJ2-1, with 8 positions matching TRBD2. The V and J ends lost 5 bases and 8 bases, in that order; junction bases with no gene match: 11. The germline CDR1 and CDR2 sequences are MNHEY and SVGEGT. CDR3 length: 15 amino acids. CDR3 in DNA: TGTGCCAGCAGTCACCCACTGACGGGGGGGGATGAGCAGTTCTTC. Its translation: CASSHPLTGGDEQFF.

The genes are TRBV11-2 and TRBJ1-2; 7 positions match TRBD1. Germline V CDR1 and CDR2: SGHAT, FQNNGV. This CDR3 spans 14 amino acids. V lost 0 bases to trimming and J lost 5 bases; unmatched junction nucleotides: 3. The CDR3 region has the DNA TGTGCCAGCAGCTTAGACCGGGACAGTTATGGCTACACCTTC. This translates into CASSLDRDSYGYTF.

The chain employs TRBV3-1 (or the pseudogene TRBV3-2) and TRBJ2-2; 11 bases agree with TRBD2. The J segment lost 2 bases and the V segment lost 2 bases, leaving 10 bases of the junction unmatched. Germline-derived CDR1 and CDR2 are LGHDT and YNNKEL (reference sequence). The CDR3 is 19 residues long. CDR3 sequence: CASSQPRPRLAGNTGELFF. CDR3 sequence (DNA): TGTGCCAGCAGCCAACCGAGACCACGACTAGCGGGAAACACCGGGGAGCTGTTTTTT.